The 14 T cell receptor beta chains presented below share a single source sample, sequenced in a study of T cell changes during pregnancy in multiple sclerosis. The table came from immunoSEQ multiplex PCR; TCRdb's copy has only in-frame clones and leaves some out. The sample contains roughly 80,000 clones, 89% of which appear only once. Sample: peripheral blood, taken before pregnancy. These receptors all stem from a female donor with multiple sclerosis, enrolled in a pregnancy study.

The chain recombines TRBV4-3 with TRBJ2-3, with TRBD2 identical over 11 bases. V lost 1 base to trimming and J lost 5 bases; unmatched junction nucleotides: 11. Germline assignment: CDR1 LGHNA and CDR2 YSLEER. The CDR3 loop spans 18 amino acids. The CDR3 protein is CASSQASLTSGVLDTQYF. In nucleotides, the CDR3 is TGCGCCAGCAGCCAAGCTTCCCTGACTAGCGGGGTTCTAGATACGCAGTATTTT.

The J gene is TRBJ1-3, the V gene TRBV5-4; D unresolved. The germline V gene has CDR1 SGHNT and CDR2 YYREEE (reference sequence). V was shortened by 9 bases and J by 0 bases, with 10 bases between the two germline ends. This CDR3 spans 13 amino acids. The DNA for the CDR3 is TGTGCCATGGCGGTCCTCTCTGGAAACACCATATATTTT. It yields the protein CAMAVLSGNTIYF.

The CDR3 loop reads CASSFSLGVFREKLFF. CDR3 in DNA: TGTGCCAGCAGTTTCTCCCTCGGGGTCTTCCGGGAAAAACTGTTTTTT. The rearrangement links TRBV27 to TRBJ1-4; D is uncertain. The V and J ends lost 3 bases and 8 bases respectively, with 19 bases between them. This CDR3 has 16 residues. Per the germline V gene, CDR1 is MNHEY and CDR2 is SMNVEV (reference sequence). The entire variable domain, with the rest obtained from reference TRBV27 and TRBJ1-4, is as follows: EAQVTQNPRYLITVTGKKLTVTCSQNMNHEYMSWYRQDPGLGLRQIYYSMNVEVTDKGDVPEGYKVSRKEKRNFPLILESPSPNQTSLYFCASSFSLGVFREKLFFGSGTQLSVL.

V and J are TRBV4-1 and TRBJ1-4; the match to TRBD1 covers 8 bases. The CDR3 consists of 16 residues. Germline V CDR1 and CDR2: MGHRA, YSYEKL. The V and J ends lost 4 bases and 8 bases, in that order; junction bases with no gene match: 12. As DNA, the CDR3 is TGCGCCAGCAGCCTCCCGGGACAGGCGGAACTAGAAAAACTGTTTTTT. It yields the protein CASSLPGQAELEKLFF.

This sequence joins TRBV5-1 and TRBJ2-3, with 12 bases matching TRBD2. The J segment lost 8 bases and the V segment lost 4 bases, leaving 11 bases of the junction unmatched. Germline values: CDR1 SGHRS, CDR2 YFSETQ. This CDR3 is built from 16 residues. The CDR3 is CASSGTSGGYLGTQYF. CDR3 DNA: TGCGCCAGCAGCGGAACTAGCGGGGGGTATCTGGGTACGCAGTATTTT.

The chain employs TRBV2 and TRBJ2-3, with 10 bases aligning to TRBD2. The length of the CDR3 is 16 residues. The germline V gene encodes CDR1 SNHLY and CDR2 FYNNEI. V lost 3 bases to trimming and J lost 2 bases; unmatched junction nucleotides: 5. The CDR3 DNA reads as TGTGCCAGCAGTGACAAAGCGGGGGGGCTCACAGATACGCAGTATTTT. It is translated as CASSDKAGGLTDTQYF.

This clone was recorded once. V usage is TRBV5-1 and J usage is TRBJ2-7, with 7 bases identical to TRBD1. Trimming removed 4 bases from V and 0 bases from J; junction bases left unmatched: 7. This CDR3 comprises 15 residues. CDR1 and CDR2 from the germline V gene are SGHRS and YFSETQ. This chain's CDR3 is CASSLTGRRSYEQYF. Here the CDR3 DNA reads TGCGCCAGCAGCCTGACAGGGCGCCGCTCCTACGAGCAGTACTTC. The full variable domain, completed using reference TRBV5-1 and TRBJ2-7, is KAGVTQTPRYLIKTRGQQVTLSCSPISGHRSVSWYQQTPGQGLQFLFEYFSETQRNKGNFPGRFSGRQFSNSRSEMNVSTLELGDSALYLCASSLTGRRSYEQYFGPGTRLTVT.

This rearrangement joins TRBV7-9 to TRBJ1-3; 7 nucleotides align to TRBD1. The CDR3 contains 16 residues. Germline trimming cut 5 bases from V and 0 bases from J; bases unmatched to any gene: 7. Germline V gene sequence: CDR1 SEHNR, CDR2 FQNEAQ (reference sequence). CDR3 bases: TGTGCCAGCAGCCCTCGACAGGGCCCCTCTGGAAACACCATATATTTT. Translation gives CASSPRQGPSGNTIYF.

The CDR3 sequence: CASSELGWAAYNEQFF. In DNA form, the CDR3 reads TGTGCCAGCAGTGAATTGGGTTGGGCCGCCTACAATGAGCAGTTCTTC. This sequence joins TRBV25-1 and TRBJ2-1; the D is unclear. The germline CDR1 and CDR2 sequences are MGHDK and SYGVNS. Between the trimmed V and J ends, which lost 1 base and 2 bases, there was a span of 12 bases. This CDR3 is 16 amino acids long.

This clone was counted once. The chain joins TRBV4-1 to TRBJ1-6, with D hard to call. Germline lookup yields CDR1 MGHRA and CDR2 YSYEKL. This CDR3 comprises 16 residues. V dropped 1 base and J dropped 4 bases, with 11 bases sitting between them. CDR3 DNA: TGCGCCAGCAGCCAAGCCCCCTCGGGGTATAATTCACCCCTCCACTTT. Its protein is CASSQAPSGYNSPLHF.

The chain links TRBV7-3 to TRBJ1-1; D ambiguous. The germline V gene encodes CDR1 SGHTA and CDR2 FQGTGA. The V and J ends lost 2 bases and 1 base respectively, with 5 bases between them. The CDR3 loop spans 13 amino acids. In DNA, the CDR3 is TGTGCCAGCAGCTTATTCGGGAACACTGAAGCTTTCTTT. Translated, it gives CASSLFGNTEAFF.

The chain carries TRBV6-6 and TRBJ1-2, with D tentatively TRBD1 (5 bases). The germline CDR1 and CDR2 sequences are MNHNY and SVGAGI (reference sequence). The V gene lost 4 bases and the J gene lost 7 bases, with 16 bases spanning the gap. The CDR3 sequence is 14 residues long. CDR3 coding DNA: TGTGCCAGCAGTTTCGGTCAGGGTAATGGTGGCTACACCTTC. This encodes CASSFGQGNGGYTF.

Here the CDR3 reads CSAWTGGGGEQYF. The CDR3 DNA reads TGCAGCGCATGGACAGGGGGCGGGGGGGAGCAGTACTTC. This chain links TRBV29-1 with TRBJ2-7; 11 nucleotides align to TRBD1. The CDR3 runs 13 residues. Germline V lookup: CDR1 SQVTM, CDR2 ANQGSEA. V was clipped by 7 bases and J by 7 bases; unmatched bases: 9.

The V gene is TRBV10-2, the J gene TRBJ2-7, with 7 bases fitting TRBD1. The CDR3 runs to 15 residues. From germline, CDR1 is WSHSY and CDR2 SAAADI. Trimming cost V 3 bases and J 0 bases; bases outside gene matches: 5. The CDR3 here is CASSEAGGSSYEQYF. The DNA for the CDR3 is TGCGCCAGCAGTGAAGCAGGGGGTAGCTCCTACGAGCAGTACTTC.